This entry describes one TCR beta chain. The V gene end was trimmed by 0 bases and the J gene end by 5 bases; junction bases not matched to a gene: 5. Germline CDR1 reads SGHRS; CDR2 reads YFSETQ. The length of the CDR3 is 15 residues. In the authors' workflow: Estimates of nucleated cell counts were drawn from the amplification of reference gene primers. This table comes from immunoSEQ multiplex PCR, and its TCRdb copy is limited to in-frame clones, with some not included. Clonal size and the V and J genes are those of that table, whereas D and trimming came from the DNA. Of roughly 230,000 clones in the sample, about 88% were seen once. The sample is drawn from a study of blood T cell repertoires in COVID-19. Across the study: Sites in the United States, Italy and Spain provided acute and convalescent COVID-19 samples. PBMCs, B-cell-depleted T cells, or T cells were the source of the cDNA or gDNA that made up the material.

The V gene is TRBV5-1, the J gene TRBJ2-3; 8 bases map to TRBD1. Input material: peripheral blood. The sequence was obtained from a man between 70 and 80 years old with acute or convalescent COVID-19. The CDR3 loop is CASSLGGQGQDTQYF. The CDR3 DNA reads TGCGCCAGCAGCTTGGGCGGACAGGGACAAGATACGCAGTATTTT.